This T cell receptor beta chain was observed in a study of siplizumab effects on memory and regulatory T cells (dated by TCRdb to between 2018 and 2021). About the investigation overall: The study looked at the effect of siplizumab, an anti-CD2 antibody, on alloreactive T-cell subsets in allogeneic mixed lymphocyte reactions made from human PBMCs. The full study reports these points: No functional confirmation was obtained for the suppressive function of proliferating Tregs from siplizumab cultures. In reactions with siplizumab, an average of around 70% of mappable alloreactive CD4+ clones were Treg-derived, compared with roughly 27% in control reactions. Roughly 75-97% of proliferating CD4+ or CD8+ clones could not be assigned a naive or memory phenotype. The cumulative frequency of alloreactive sequences traceable to unstimulated CD4+ memory T cells was significantly reduced by siplizumab. Compared with memory T cells, unstimulated naive T cells appeared more diverse, and naive cells seemed to make a substantial contribution to the alloresponse. Because sequences at frequencies below about 10^-5 were poorly captured, only a minor fraction of alloreactive clones could be mapped back to unstimulated subsets.

Notes on this clone: Its recognized antigen is unknown. Nothing much larger sits one base from this clone, and base qualities are not available.

Sorted unstimulated T cells and proliferating T cells recovered from mixed lymphocyte reactions underwent TCRbeta CDR3 sequencing. Fresh whole blood from nine to ten HLA-typed healthy donors was used as the source from which PBMCs were isolated. Deletion took 2 bases off V and 2 bases off J, with a span of 8 bases between the germline ends. Taken from cysteine to phenylalanine, the CDR3 has 13 residues. The sequence is cut down to CDR3 DNA, 39 bases in frame from base 1. From the germline V gene (reference sequence), CDR1 is SGHNT and CDR2 is YYREEE. Libraries were prepared through the immunoSEQ multiplex PCR assay. Each sample had some 96,000 TCR templates assayed by the deep sequencing platform. Genomic DNA extracted from sorted T cells was used for TCRbeta CDR3 sequencing. Turning to the authors' computational methods: The R programming language was used for clonal analysis of the TCRbeta CDR3 data. Alloreactive CD4+ and CD8+ clones were identified by comparing unstimulated samples to CFSE-low samples taken after the reaction. Regulatory or non-regulatory origin was assigned to alloreactive CD4+ clones by matching of sequences to sorted unstimulated Treg and non-Treg repertoires. The source is immuneACCESS, and TCRdb retained only in-frame sequences with V and J called. Part of the clones is not carried over; for the studies checked, unresolved V genes explain less than half of this, and the remainder is unexplained. The DNA gave D and trimming, while V, J and clone size come from that table. The sample table records some 81,000 clones; approximately 95% of these occur just once. The ten most abundant clones make up less than 20% of the sample.

The receptor chain draws on TRBV5-4 and TRBJ2-7, and TRBD2 may be the D gene, going by 6 matching bases. The clonotype was recovered from a human donor in good health. Input material: CD8+ T cells sorted from blood. CDR3 loop: CASSLTGAYEQYF. The DNA sequence is TGTGCCAGCAGCTTAACGGGGGCCTACGAGCAGTACTTC.